The 14 T cell receptor beta chains given below trace back to one sample, sequenced in a study of shared clonotypes between healthy human individuals. Sequenced by immunoSEQ multiplex PCR; TCRdb stores in-frame clones only, minus some. The table lists about 1,900,000 clones, just under 95% of them singletons, with 1% to 1.5% in the top ten. Naive CD8 cells, CD45RO-negative and positively selected for CCR7, excluded terminally differentiated effector memory CD45RA+ cells. The sequenced material came from naive CD8+ T cells sorted from blood. The origin of the receptors is a man aged 18 to 30 in good health.

This rearrangement joins TRBV29-1 to TRBJ2-3; 9 bases fit TRBD2. J gave up 4 bases and V 0 bases, and 8 bases lay outside the gene matches. CDR3 length: 16 residues. From germline, CDR1 is SQVTM and CDR2 ANQGSEA. The CDR3, as DNA: TGCAGCGTTGAAGAATGGCTAGCGGGGAAAGCAGATACGCAGTATTTT. It specifies CSVEEWLAGKADTQYF.

This chain uses TRBV5-4 with TRBJ1-2; 12 bases map to TRBD1. The junction had 8 bases not matched to a gene; V was cut back by 5 bases and J by 6 bases. The germline gives CDR1 SGHNT, CDR2 YYREEE (reference sequence). The CDR3 covers 15 residues. The CDR3 spells CASRLGTGGRDGYTF. CDR3 DNA sequence: TGTGCCAGCAGACTGGGGACAGGGGGCAGAGATGGCTACACCTTC.

The V call is TRBV6-4, the J call TRBJ1-1; 9 bases map to TRBD1. This CDR3 spans 15 amino acids. The germline V gene encodes CDR1 MRHNA and CDR2 SNTAGT. The V segment lost 9 bases and the J segment 1 base; nucleotides outside the gene matches: 9. The CDR3 loop reads CARPRTGVGNTEAFF. DNA of the CDR3: TGTGCCAGGCCACGGACAGGGGTGGGGAACACTGAAGCTTTCTTT.

The V gene is TRBV5-6, the J gene TRBJ2-3; 7 nucleotides match TRBD1. The junction had 6 bases not matched to a gene; V was cut back by 0 bases and J by 5 bases. CDR1 is SGHDT, CDR2 YYEEEE, per germline. The CDR3 spans 15 residues. The chain's CDR3 is CASSLGQGGGDTQYF. The CDR3 DNA sequence: TGTGCCAGCAGCTTGGGACAGGGCGGTGGAGATACGCAGTATTTT.

The chain uses TRBV27 and TRBJ2-5; 11 bases are shared with TRBD2. After removal of 6 bases from V and 7 bases from J, the junction contained 13 bases not matched to a gene. The CDR3 sequence is 16 residues long. The germline V gene encodes CDR1 MNHEY and CDR2 SMNVEV (reference sequence). This chain's CDR3 is CASRIGASGRWGTQYF. In DNA form, the CDR3 reads TGTGCCAGCAGAATCGGGGCTAGCGGGAGGTGGGGGACCCAGTACTTC.

The gene calls are TRBV13 and TRBJ2-2; 8 nucleotides match TRBD2. Germline V lookup: CDR1 PRHDT, CDR2 FYEKMQ (reference sequence). This CDR3 has 16 amino acids. V dropped 1 base and J dropped 7; count of bases not matched to a gene: 8. CDR3 DNA: TGTGCCAGCAGCTTAGTTGGAGCGGGAGTGGTCGGGGAGCTGTTTTTT. Its translation is CASSLVGAGVVGELFF. The full variable domain, rest sourced from reference TRBV13 and TRBJ2-2, is AAGVIQSPRHLIKEKRETATLKCYPIPRHDTVYWYQQGPGQDPQFLISFYEKMQSDKGSIPDRFSAQQFSDYHSELNMSSLELGDSALYFCASSLVGAGVVGELFFGEGSRLTVL.

In this sample, this clone turned up a few times. The chain couples TRBV19 to TRBJ1-1; no clear D. CDR3 length: 13 amino acids. Between the trimmed V and J ends, which lost 8 bases and 1 base, there was a span of 11 bases. Per the germline V gene, CDR1 is LNHDA and CDR2 is SQIVND (reference sequence). The chain's CDR3 is CASGDSWNTEAFF. CDR3 nucleotides: TGTGCCAGTGGTGACTCCTGGAACACTGAAGCTTTCTTT.

CDR3 coding DNA: TGTGCCAGCAGCCAAGTTCAGGGAATGGAGTACTTC. Amino acid sequence: CASSQVQGMEYF. The V call is TRBV14, the J call TRBJ2-7, with D possibly TRBD1 on 5 matching bases. Germline CDR1 and CDR2: SGHDN and FVKESK. V lost 1 base and J 11 bases, leaving 12 bases between the germline ends. The CDR3 extends over 12 amino acids.

V is TRBV9 and J is TRBJ2-1; unclear D gene. The CDR3 covers 16 residues. Germline CDR1 is SGDLS and CDR2 is YYNGEE. Trimming shortened V by 1 base and J by 0 bases, and 11 bases separated the two germline ends. The CDR3 here is CASSVKDVSSYNEQFF. The DNA for the CDR3 is TGTGCCAGCAGCGTAAAGGACGTGAGCTCCTACAATGAGCAGTTCTTC.

Worth noting for this clone: Other nucleotide sequences in the sample specify the same CDR3. The rearrangement joins TRBV5-5 to TRBJ1-1; D is uncertain. Germline V CDR1 and CDR2: SGHKS, YYEKEE (reference sequence). V was trimmed by 2 bases and J by 1 base, leaving 6 bases between them. The CDR3 spans 13 residues. CDR3 coding DNA: TGTGCCAGCAGCTTAGGTAGGAACACTGAAGCTTTCTTT. Translated: CASSLGRNTEAFF.

This rearrangement joins TRBV4-1 to TRBJ2-7; D may be TRBD1 or TRBD2 (5 bases each). Trimming left V 1 base short and J 5 bases short, with 18 bases between. CDR3 length equals 16 residues. Germline CDR1 is MGHRA and CDR2 is YSYEKL. The CDR3 sequence is CASSQVWGPSGDEQYF. CDR3 nucleotides: TGCGCCAGCAGCCAAGTGTGGGGACCTTCTGGGGACGAGCAGTACTTC.

The gene calls are TRBV28 and TRBJ2-5; D might be TRBD2 (5 bases). This CDR3 is built from 15 residues. Germline CDR1 and CDR2: MDHEN and SYDVKM. Trimming took 3 bases from V and 5 from J, leaving 16 bases between them. The CDR3 reads CASSLRAELGETQYF. CDR3 in DNA: TGTGCCAGCAGTTTGAGGGCAGAACTAGGGGAGACCCAGTACTTC.

This clone was found a few times. The chain uses TRBV7-9 and TRBJ1-1, with D maybe TRBD1 (6 bases). The V gene lost 1 base and the J gene lost 4 bases, with 13 bases spanning the gap. CDR1 and CDR2 from the germline V gene are SEHNR and FQNEAQ (reference sequence). The CDR3 covers 15 residues. The CDR3: CASSLDASGATEAFF. CDR3 DNA sequence: TGTGCCAGCAGCTTAGACGCCTCGGGGGCCACTGAAGCTTTCTTT.

The chain links TRBV9 to TRBJ2-2; D gene ambiguous. The V and J ends lost 0 bases and 1 base respectively, with 7 bases between them. Germline V gene lookup returns CDR1 SGDLS and CDR2 YYNGEE. The CDR3 extends over 15 amino acids. The CDR3 region has the DNA TGTGCCAGCAGCGTAGATTGGGGGAACACCGGGGAGCTGTTTTTT. It codes for CASSVDWGNTGELFF.